These 32 T cell receptor beta chains were sequenced from one sample in a study of technical replicates of blood from four donors. Generated by immunoSEQ multiplex PCR, the TCRdb table keeps only in-frame clones and is missing some. The sample has about 95,000 clones; approximately 96% are singletons. The source material was T cells isolated from PBMCs. Receptor source: a human donor in good health.

Here the CDR3 DNA reads TGTGCTAGTGGTTTGATCCTCGGACAGGGGGCGCGTGAGCAGTACTTC. Translation: CASGLILGQGAREQYF. The chain combines TRBV12-5 with TRBJ2-7, with 11 bases matching TRBD1. The germline V gene has CDR1 LGHNT and CDR2 FRNRAP. V shed 2 bases, J shed 7 bases, and the junction held 10 bases outside the gene matches. There are 16 residues in the CDR3.

This clone was seen a single time. The rearrangement joins TRBV6-1 to TRBJ2-2; D remains ambiguous. CDR3 length equals 18 residues. The V gene's germline CDR1 is MNHNS and CDR2 SASEGT. The V gene lost 4 bases and the J gene lost 5 bases, with 23 bases spanning the gap. The CDR3 loop reads CASSALLAVQWATGELFF. The DNA for the CDR3 is TGTGCCAGCAGTGCTCTTCTCGCCGTCCAATGGGCGACCGGGGAGCTGTTTTTT.

This rearrangement joins TRBV7-2 to TRBJ1-3; D is uncertain. This CDR3 region has 14 residues. The ends were cut back, 3 bases at V and 4 bases at J, with 10 bases in the middle. Germline CDR1 and CDR2: SGHTA and FQGNSA. The CDR3 DNA reads as TGTGCCAGCAGCTTGGTCCCGGAGGGAAACACCATATATTTT. Protein sequence: CASSLVPEGNTIYF.

This chain connects TRBV9 to TRBJ1-3; D call uncertain. V lost 0 bases and J 6 bases, leaving 10 bases between the germline ends. The CDR3 totals 14 residues. Germline CDR1 reads SGDLS; CDR2 reads YYNGEE. CDR3 sequence: CASSVGGNANTIYF. The CDR3 DNA reads TGTGCCAGCAGCGTAGGAGGGAATGCAAACACCATATATTTT.

This chain uses TRBV7-9 with TRBJ2-1; D is ambiguous. The V gene's germline CDR1 is SEHNR and CDR2 FQNEAQ (reference sequence). The CDR3 totals 14 residues. Between the trimmed V and J ends, which lost 1 base and 10 bases, there was a span of 14 bases. The CDR3 nucleotides read TGTGCCAGCAGCTTAGATGGCGGCCCAAGGGAGCAGTTCTTC. Protein: CASSLDGGPREQFF. Full variable domain (missing parts from reference TRBV7-9 and TRBJ2-1): DTGVSQNPRHKITKRGQNVTFRCDPISEHNRLYWYRQTLGQGPEFLTYFQNEAQLEKSRLLSDRFSAERPKGSFSTLEIQRTEQGDSAMYLCASSLDGGPREQFFGPGTRLTVL.

The V call is TRBV28, the J call TRBJ2-6; 9 positions match TRBD1. The CDR3 has 17 amino acids. V was clipped by 5 bases and J by 1 base; unmatched bases: 6. Germline assignment: CDR1 MDHEN and CDR2 SYDVKM. The CDR3 nucleotides read TGTGCCAGCAGTAAGCCCGGGACAGGGTCTGGGGCCAACGTCCTGACTTTC. This encodes CASSKPGTGSGANVLTF.

The rearrangement links TRBV2 to TRBJ2-3, with TRBD2 identical over 14 bases. Germline values: CDR1 SNHLY, CDR2 FYNNEI. CDR3 length: 23 amino acids. Losses at the gene ends were 4 bases for V and 0 bases for J; bases not matched to a gene: 21. The CDR3: CASSGPGDRLAGGPYRSTDTQYF. The CDR3 bases are TGTGCCAGCAGTGGCCCGGGCGATAGACTAGCGGGAGGGCCTTACCGAAGCACAGATACGCAGTATTTT.

This rearrangement joins TRBV18 to TRBJ2-7; TRBD2 matches 9 bases. Germline CDR1 and CDR2: KGHSH and LQKENI. This CDR3 is 15 amino acids long. V gave up 6 bases and J gave up 2 bases; unmatched junction bases: 8. The CDR3 reads CASSPGLAPTYEQYF. The CDR3 DNA follows: TGTGCCAGCTCCCCTGGACTAGCGCCAACCTACGAGCAGTACTTC. The full variable domain, rest sourced from reference TRBV18 and TRBJ2-7, is NAGVMQNPRHLVRRRGQEARLRCSPMKGHSHVYWYRQLPEEGLKFMVYLQKENIIDESGMPKERFSAEFPKEGPSILRIQQVVRGDSAAYFCASSPGLAPTYEQYFGPGTRLTVT.

This clone showed up just once. CDR3 sequence: CASSPGQGQNTEAFF. The CDR3 nucleotides read TGTGCCAGCAGCCCGGGACAGGGGCAGAACACTGAAGCTTTCTTT. J is TRBJ1-1 and V is TRBV4-2; 10 positions match TRBD1. Trimming removed 4 bases from V and 1 base from J; junction bases left unmatched: 3. The germline V gene has CDR1 LGHNA and CDR2 YNFKEQ. The CDR3 is made up of 15 amino acids.

The chain is built from TRBV4-1 and TRBJ1-1, with 9 bases matching TRBD1. The J segment lost 2 bases and the V segment lost 1 base, leaving 2 bases of the junction unmatched. CDR1 is MGHRA and CDR2 is YSYEKL in the germline V gene. The CDR3 spans 15 residues. The CDR3 loop reads CASSQGQGGNTEAFF. The CDR3 nucleotides read TGCGCCAGCAGCCAAGGACAGGGGGGAAACACTGAAGCTTTCTTT.

V usage is TRBV5-4 and J usage is TRBJ2-1, with 9 bases fitting TRBD2. CDR1 and CDR2 (germline): SGHNT, YYREEE (reference sequence). The CDR3 extends over 14 amino acids. With V trimmed by 4 bases and J by 6 bases, 5 bases remained unmatched. The chain's CDR3 is CASSAGTSFNEQFF. Here the CDR3 DNA reads TGTGCCAGCAGCGCCGGGACTAGCTTCAATGAGCAGTTCTTC.

V and J are TRBV6-5 and TRBJ1-2; D is undetermined. Trimming removed 7 bases at V and 5 bases at J, with 17 bases between. The CDR3 is 14 residues long. Germline CDR1 reads MNHEY; CDR2 reads SVGAGI. Here the CDR3 DNA reads TGTGCCAGCACTCGAGGTGGGGAGCGGTATGGCTACACCTTC. It translates to CASTRGGERYGYTF.

A single count supports this clone. The chain combines TRBV5-1 with TRBJ1-1; D is undetermined. The germline gives CDR1 SGHRS, CDR2 YFSETQ. V lost 0 bases and J 8 bases, leaving 17 bases between the germline ends. This CDR3 is 15 amino acids long. The CDR3 sequence: CASSLELGGMGEAFF. CDR3 sequence (DNA): TGCGCCAGCAGCTTGGAGCTGGGAGGGATGGGAGAAGCTTTCTTT. The full variable domain, completed using reference TRBV5-1 and TRBJ1-1, is KAGVTQTPRYLIKTRGQQVTLSCSPISGHRSVSWYQQTPGQGLQFLFEYFSETQRNKGNFPGRFSGRQFSNSRSEMNVSTLELGDSALYLCASSLELGGMGEAFFGQGTRLTVV.

The chain carries TRBV6-1 and TRBJ2-7; TRBD1 might be the D (5 bases). The CDR3 is 11 amino acids. Per germline, CDR1 MNHNS and CDR2 SASEGT. Trimming removed 6 bases at V and 4 bases at J, with 7 bases between. This CDR3 reads CASRQGYEQYF. Here the CDR3 DNA reads TGTGCCAGCAGGCAGGGATACGAGCAGTACTTC.

The CDR3 DNA sequence: TGTGCCAGCAGTGACGCAGGCGCTATATCTGGAAACACCATATATTTT. This translates into CASSDAGAISGNTIYF. The rearrangement joins TRBV2 to TRBJ1-3; the D is unclear. The V end lost 3 bases, the J end lost 1 base, and 13 bases lay between the germline ends. CDR3 length: 16 residues. CDR1 and CDR2 from the germline V gene are SNHLY and FYNNEI.

The chain links TRBV4-3 to TRBJ1-2; D possibly corresponds to TRBD1 (5 bases). Trimming took off 8 bases at V and 8 bases at J, with 21 bases between the two ends. This CDR3 spans 14 amino acids. The germline V gene encodes CDR1 LGHNA and CDR2 YSLEER. The CDR3 nucleotides are TGCGCCAGCCGCCTAGGGGAGGCAGGAGGGGGCTACACCTTC. Translated: CASRLGEAGGGYTF.

This sequence joins TRBV27 and TRBJ1-1; D is unresolved. With 3 bases removed from V and 0 bases from J, the gap between germline ends came to 8 bases. This CDR3 comprises 14 residues. In germline, CDR1 is MNHEY, CDR2 SMNVEV (reference sequence). For the CDR3, the DNA is TGTGCCAGCAGTTTTTTCGGGTTGAACACTGAAGCTTTCTTT. As protein: CASSFFGLNTEAFF.

Written as DNA, the CDR3 is TGTGCCAGTCGCGATCTGGACAGTTTCACCTACGAGCAGTACTTC. As protein: CASRDLDSFTYEQYF. V and J are TRBV19 and TRBJ2-7; a weak D match, TRBD1 (6 bases). Trimming stripped 8 bases from V and 2 bases from J, with 19 bases between. Germline V gives CDR1 LNHDA, CDR2 SQIVND (reference sequence). The CDR3 runs 15 residues.

V is TRBV4-2 and J is TRBJ1-2; D possibly corresponds to TRBD1 (5 bases). The length of the CDR3 is 15 residues. Germline lookup yields CDR1 LGHNA and CDR2 YNFKEQ. V dropped 3 bases and J dropped 3 bases, with 14 bases sitting between them. Here the CDR3 reads CASSQIQGSDYGYTF. CDR3 nucleotides: TGTGCCAGCAGCCAGATTCAGGGAAGTGACTATGGCTACACCTTC.

CDR3 sequence: CASSLGLAGVSYEQYF. CDR3 coding DNA: TGTGCCAGCAGCTTAGGACTAGCGGGAGTGTCCTACGAGCAGTACTTC. The genes are TRBV11-1 and TRBJ2-7, with TRBD2 matching over 12 bases. Germline CDR1 reads SGHAT; CDR2 reads FQDESV (reference sequence). V dropped 1 base and J dropped 1; count of bases not matched to a gene: 2. This CDR3 has 16 residues.

J is TRBJ2-1 and V is TRBV14, with D perhaps TRBD2 (6 bases). Germline V gene lookup returns CDR1 SGHDN and CDR2 FVKESK. The CDR3 extends over 15 amino acids. Deletions cut 1 base from V and 7 bases from J, with 14 bases between. The CDR3 bases are TGTGCCAGCAGCCAAGTGGTAGCTAGCGATAATGAGCAGTTCTTC. This gives the protein CASSQVVASDNEQFF.

V gene TRBV5-1 combines with J gene TRBJ2-7, with a tentative D call TRBD2 (5 bases). This CDR3 contains 12 residues. Germline CDR1 SGHRS, CDR2 YFSETQ. V was clipped by 4 bases and J by 7 bases, with 12 bases between them. Here the CDR3 reads CASSGVGGEQYF. CDR3 nucleotides: TGCGCCAGCAGCGGGGTGGGCGGGGAGCAGTACTTC. The whole variable domain, remainder taken from reference TRBV5-1 and TRBJ2-7, is KAGVTQTPRYLIKTRGQQVTLSCSPISGHRSVSWYQQTPGQGLQFLFEYFSETQRNKGNFPGRFSGRQFSNSRSEMNVSTLELGDSALYLCASSGVGGEQYFGPGTRLTVT.

The CDR3 loop reads CASSLIAGATDTQYF. As DNA, the CDR3 is TGTGCCAGCAGCTTAATAGCGGGGGCCACAGATACGCAGTATTTT. The J gene is TRBJ2-3, the V gene TRBV11-1, with 9 bases lining up with TRBD2. Trimming took 2 bases from V and 2 from J; bases not matched to a gene: 2. Germline V gene lookup returns CDR1 SGHAT and CDR2 FQDESV (reference sequence). The CDR3 extends over 15 amino acids.

This clone was seen more than once but under ten times. J is TRBJ2-3 and V is TRBV25-1; TRBD2 matches 8 bases. Germline CDR1 and CDR2: MGHDK and SYGVNS. V trimming: 2 bases; J trimming: 4 bases; junction bases outside the gene matches: 2. The CDR3 totals 14 residues. The CDR3 DNA follows: TGTGCCAGCAGTGAAACGCGGGGGGCAGATACGCAGTATTTT. Its protein is CASSETRGADTQYF.

The genes are TRBV5-6 and TRBJ1-4, with D possibly TRBD1 on 6 matching bases. In germline, CDR1 is SGHDT, CDR2 YYEEEE. CDR3 length equals 15 residues. V lost 2 bases to trimming and J lost 4 bases, with 12 bases between them. This CDR3 reads CASSLQGRINEKLFF. The CDR3, as DNA: TGTGCCAGCAGCTTACAGGGACGAATTAATGAAAAACTGTTTTTT.

The chain joins TRBV29-1 to TRBJ2-3, with 7 bases lining up with TRBD1. The germline V gene encodes CDR1 SQVTM and CDR2 ANQGSEA. J was trimmed by 2 bases and V by 0 bases; bases with no gene match: 5. The CDR3 runs 15 residues. CDR3 sequence: CSVEDEGTDTDTQYF. The CDR3 DNA sequence: TGCAGCGTTGAAGATGAGGGGACAGACACAGATACGCAGTATTTT.

The chain joins TRBV7-3 to TRBJ1-2, with D perhaps matching TRBD1 (5 bases). The CDR3 is made up of 14 amino acids. Between the trimmed V and J ends, which lost 3 bases and 5 bases, there was a span of 13 bases. Per germline, CDR1 SGHTA and CDR2 FQGTGA. The CDR3 DNA sequence: TGTGCCAGCAGCTTGGGGCAGTCCGCATATGGCTACACCTTC. The encoded protein is CASSLGQSAYGYTF.

For the CDR3, the DNA is TGTGCCAGCAGCTCTCCCGGGACAGCGCGGGAAAAACTGTTTTTT. Its translation is CASSSPGTAREKLFF. The V gene is TRBV7-9, the J gene TRBJ1-4, with TRBD1 identical over 7 bases. Trimming at V came to 4 bases and at J to 8 bases, leaving 10 bases not matched to a gene. Germline CDR1 and CDR2: SEHNR and FQNEAQ (reference sequence). CDR3 length: 15 residues.

Here the CDR3 reads CATSKVGTGGTGELFF. CDR3 sequence (DNA): TGTGCCACCAGCAAAGTGGGGACAGGGGGCACCGGGGAGCTGTTTTTT. The chain employs TRBV15 and TRBJ2-2, with 11 bases fitting TRBD1. The germline CDR1 and CDR2 sequences are LNHNV and YYDKDF (reference sequence). Trimming at V came to 4 bases and at J to 4 bases, leaving 5 bases not matched to a gene. This CDR3 has 16 residues.

This clone was seen just once. CDR3 sequence: CASSLGTSSMETQYF. The CDR3 bases are TGTGCCAGCAGCTTGGGGACTAGTTCAATGGAGACCCAGTACTTC. The V call is TRBV11-3, the J call TRBJ2-5; 8 bases are shared with TRBD2. Per germline, CDR1 SGHNT and CDR2 YENEEA. This CDR3 is 15 amino acids long. The ends lost 3 bases at V and 5 bases at J; junction bases unmatched: 8.

The CDR3 sequence is CASSVSGQGEDEQYF. CDR3 nucleotides: TGTGCCAGTTCAGTATCGGGACAGGGTGAGGACGAGCAGTACTTC. The genes are TRBV19 and TRBJ2-7; 9 nucleotides line up with TRBD1. J was trimmed by 5 bases and V by 8 bases; bases with no gene match: 13. CDR3 length equals 15 residues. Germline CDR1 LNHDA, CDR2 SQIVND (reference sequence).

This chain connects TRBV6-5 to TRBJ1-2; 7 bases map to TRBD1. Germline V CDR1 and CDR2: MNHEY, SVGAGI. This CDR3 is built from 14 residues. V was pared by 6 bases and J by 4 bases, with 8 bases of the junction left unmatched. CDR3 bases: TGTGCCAGCAGGCCCCCGGGACAGTTCTATGGCTACACCTTC. This sequence encodes CASRPPGQFYGYTF.